This is a list of T cell receptor beta chains from one sample in a study of CD8 T cells in Susac syndrome. In TCRdb, the immunoSEQ multiplex PCR reads were re-called with MiXCR into one record per CDR3 protein. Of 100,000 to 150,000 distinct CDR3 sequences in the sample, 95% to 96% were seen once. Input material: CD4+ T cells from PBMCs. These receptors were taken from a human donor with Susac syndrome. The CDR3 runs from the conserved cysteine through the conserved F or W. Fields, in order: D gene, V gene, clone size, J gene, CDR3 DNA, CDR3 protein. The D gene is left open where the match is weak. Only some rows state a clone size, as once, few, many or a class for expanded clones.

>-|TRBV6-2/TRBV6-3|-|TRBJ2-7
TGTGCCAGCAGCTCTAGACAGGAAAGACTCCTCGAGCAGTACTTC
CASSSRQERLLEQYF
>TRBD2|TRBV5-4|-|TRBJ2-5
TGTGCCAGCAGCTTGGGGGGGACTAGCGGAACTGCGGAAGAGACCCAGTACTTC
CASSLGGTSGTAEETQYF
>-|TRBV7-2|-|TRBJ2-7
TGTGCCAGCAGCTTAGGAGGCGGCCTCTACGAGCAGTACTTC
CASSLGGGLYEQYF
>-|TRBV3-1|-|TRBJ1-2
TGTGCCAGCAGCCTCGGAGAAGGCCATGGCTACACCTTC
CASSLGEGHGYTF
>-|TRBV29-1|once|TRBJ2-1
TGCAGCGCCAAACAGGGCGCCCAAAACCGATACAATGAGCAGTTCTTC
CSAKQGAQNRYNEQFF
>-|TRBV9|once|TRBJ2-2
TGTGCCAGCAGCCCTACCTCCTACACCGGGGAGCTGTTTTTT
CASSPTSYTGELFF
>-|TRBV6-6|-|TRBJ2-7
TGTGCCAGCAGTTATGGGGGGCACGGGTCCTACGAGCAGTACTTC
CASSYGGHGSYEQYF
>TRBD2|TRBV5-1|-|TRBJ2-1
TGCGCCAGCAGCGAGGGGACTAGGACCAATGAGCAGTTCTTC
CASSEGTRTNEQFF
>-|TRBV28|-|TRBJ1-2
TGTGCCAGCAGTTCCCCCACCCCCGGGGGGGGAAGAGGCTACACCTTC
CASSSPTPGGGRGYTF
>TRBD2|TRBV9|few|TRBJ2-5
TGTGCCAGCAGCGTAGCGGGCGGGAGTGGGGAGACCCAGTACTTC
CASSVAGGSGETQYF
>TRBD1|TRBV19|-|TRBJ1-2
TGTGCCAGTATCTCCGACAGGGTCCCCTATGGCTACACCTTC
CASISDRVPYGYTF
>-|TRBV5-4|-|TRBJ1-2
TGTGCCAGCAGCTTGGCCGGGACAAACTATGGCTACACCTTC
CASSLAGTNYGYTF
>TRBD1|TRBV7-2|-|TRBJ1-5
TGTGCCAGCAGCTTGACAGGGAAAGATCAGCCCCAGCATTTT
CASSLTGKDQPQHF
>TRBD2|TRBV5-1|-|TRBJ2-1
TGCGCCAGCAGCCCATTAGCGGGATTCGATGAGCAGTTCTTC
CASSPLAGFDEQFF
>-|TRBV5-6|-|TRBJ2-7
TGTGCCAGCAGCTTTTTGTCCTACCGCAATCACGAGCAGTACTTC
CASSFLSYRNHEQYF